The 24 T cell receptor beta chains below come from one sample, sequenced in a study of immune cell composition in non-small cell lung cancer. Profiled with immunoSEQ multiplex PCR; TCRdb holds only in-frame clones, not every one. Of about 5,600 clones listed, around 80% are singletons. Sequencing was carried out using lung tumor tissue. The source is a human donor with non-small cell lung cancer.

The V and J genes are TRBV2 and TRBJ2-7, with TRBD1 identical over 7 bases. V lost 3 bases to trimming and J lost 3 bases; unmatched junction nucleotides: 8. The V gene's germline CDR1 is SNHLY and CDR2 FYNNEI. This CDR3 contains 15 residues. The CDR3 bases are TGTGCCAGCAGTGACGTTAAGGGGGCGGGCTACGAGCAGTACTTC. Translated, it gives CASSDVKGAGYEQYF.

The V call is TRBV7-8, the J call TRBJ2-7; D perhaps matches TRBD2 (5 bases). The CDR3 contains 14 residues. The germline V gene encodes CDR1 SGHVS and CDR2 FQNEAQ. The ends were cut back, 7 bases at V and 4 bases at J, with 17 bases in the middle. The CDR3 spells CASTTQTGVYEQYF. CDR3 in DNA: TGTGCCAGCACCACGCAGACCGGGGTTTACGAGCAGTACTTC.

The rearrangement links TRBV6-6 to TRBJ2-7; TRBD1 is a possible D gene (6 bases). Germline CDR1 MNHNY, CDR2 SVGAGI (reference sequence). The CDR3 extends over 15 amino acids. V was trimmed by 0 bases and J by 4 bases, leaving 13 bases between them. For the CDR3, the DNA is TGTGCCAGCAGTTACTCGAACACAGGGACGTACGAGCAGTACTTC. Translated, it gives CASSYSNTGTYEQYF.

The rearrangement joins TRBV27 to TRBJ1-1; 7 bases fit TRBD1. Trimming took 5 bases from V and 3 from J; bases not matched to a gene: 9. This CDR3 has 15 amino acids. The germline V gene has CDR1 MNHEY and CDR2 SMNVEV (reference sequence). The CDR3 protein is CASSQSGTAYTEAFF. The CDR3 DNA is TGTGCCAGCAGTCAATCCGGGACAGCTTACACTGAAGCTTTCTTT.

This chain uses TRBV10-3 with TRBJ1-2; 7 bases fit TRBD1. The CDR3 has 16 amino acids. Germline V lookup: CDR1 ENHRY, CDR2 SYGVKD. J lost 4 bases, V lost 0 bases, and 8 bases had no gene match. This CDR3 reads CAISESLGTDLYGYTF. In nucleotides, the CDR3 is TGTGCCATCAGTGAGTCGTTAGGGACAGATCTCTATGGCTACACCTTC.

The rearrangement uses TRBV7-9 and TRBJ1-3, with 7 bases aligning to TRBD1. The CDR3 has 15 amino acids. V shed 5 bases, J shed 2 bases, and the junction held 6 bases outside the gene matches. Germline CDR1 and CDR2: SEHNR and FQNEAQ (reference sequence). The CDR3 loop is CASSQAGGPGNTIYF. CDR3 DNA: TGTGCCAGCAGCCAGGCAGGGGGGCCTGGAAACACCATATATTTT.

The chain links TRBV9 to TRBJ1-1; 9 bases are a match to TRBD1. Germline assignment: CDR1 SGDLS and CDR2 YYNGEE. The CDR3 loop spans 12 amino acids. Unmatched junction bases numbered 5, after V lost 5 bases and J lost 9 bases. DNA of the CDR3: TGTGCCAGCAGTCGGGACAGGGTGAAAGCTTTCTTT. Its protein product is CASSRDRVKAFF.

A note on this clone: An end of the junction differs from the germline gene, which may be a read error. The chain uses TRBV7-3 and TRBJ2-1, with D maybe TRBD2 (6 bases). This CDR3 region has 15 residues. Germline CDR1 and CDR2: SGHTA and FQGTGA. DNA of the CDR3: TGTGCCAGCAGCCTAACCGGGGGTGGGGGCAATGAGCAGTTCTTC. Its translation: CASSLTGGGGNEQFF.

This chain connects TRBV28 to TRBJ1-4, with 9 bases identical to TRBD1. With V trimmed by 5 bases and J by 8 bases, 12 bases remained unmatched. The CDR3 consists of 16 residues. The V gene's germline CDR1 is MDHEN and CDR2 SYDVKM. Here the CDR3 reads CASSGYYRGRGEKLFF. The CDR3 nucleotides read TGTGCCAGCAGTGGTTACTACAGGGGGCGAGGAGAAAAACTGTTTTTT.

The chain couples TRBV6-1 to TRBJ1-3; no definite D call. Germline values: CDR1 MNHNS, CDR2 SASEGT. This CDR3 spans 13 amino acids. Trimming took 7 bases from V and 0 from J, leaving 7 bases between them. The CDR3, as DNA: TGTGCCAGCATTACAGACTCTGGAAACACCATATATTTT. This sequence encodes CASITDSGNTIYF.

This clone was seen more than once but under ten times. This rearrangement joins TRBV10-3 to TRBJ1-1, with 8 bases identical to TRBD1. J lost 0 bases, V lost 3 bases, and 6 bases had no gene match. Germline V gene data show CDR1 as ENHRY and CDR2 as SYGVKD. The CDR3 length is 16 residues. The CDR3 sequence: CAISDGTGLLNTEAFF. The CDR3 DNA reads as TGTGCCATCAGTGACGGGACAGGACTCCTGAACACTGAAGCTTTCTTT.

V gene TRBV7-8 combines with J gene TRBJ1-2; a possible D gene is TRBD1 (6 bases). This CDR3 has 16 residues. Germline loops: CDR1 SGHVS, CDR2 FQNEAQ. V shed 1 base and J shed 8 bases, with 20 bases lying between them. The CDR3 DNA follows: TGTGCCAGCAGCTTAGGAAGGGTGGGGGACACGTGGGGCTACACCTTC. Amino acids: CASSLGRVGDTWGYTF.

The chain carries TRBV27 and TRBJ2-5; D unclear. Germline CDR1 reads MNHEY; CDR2 reads SMNVEV (reference sequence). The length of the CDR3 is 13 residues. Trimming took 4 bases from V and 5 from J, leaving 11 bases between them. The CDR3 bases are TGTGCCAGCAGTTCCCCCCCCAGGGAGACCCAGTACTTC. Its translation is CASSSPPRETQYF.

The V gene is TRBV28, the J gene TRBJ1-5, with D unresolved. CDR3 size: 15 residues. Germline-derived CDR1 and CDR2 are MDHEN and SYDVKM. The ends were cut back, 2 bases at V and 10 bases at J, with 18 bases in the middle. CDR3 residues: CASSLEGRKGSPQHF. The CDR3 nucleotides read TGTGCCAGCAGTTTAGAGGGCCGAAAGGGCAGTCCCCAGCATTTT.

V usage is TRBV27 and J usage is TRBJ1-2, with D unresolved. The germline CDR1 and CDR2 sequences are MNHEY and SMNVEV (reference sequence). This CDR3 spans 13 amino acids. V was trimmed by 3 bases and J by 4 bases, leaving 9 bases between them. The CDR3 coding sequence is TGTGCCAGCAGTTTTGAAGCGACCTATGGCTACACCTTC. Translation: CASSFEATYGYTF.

The gene calls are TRBV2 and TRBJ2-7; 7 nucleotides align to TRBD2. This CDR3 has 13 residues. Per the germline V gene, CDR1 is SNHLY and CDR2 is FYNNEI. Trimming at V came to 6 bases and at J to 0 bases, leaving 2 bases not matched to a gene. The CDR3 loop is CASRRGVSYEQYF. The CDR3 DNA reads TGTGCCAGCAGACGGGGGGTCTCCTACGAGCAGTACTTC.

The rearrangement uses TRBV9 and TRBJ2-7; tentatively, D is TRBD2 (6 bases). Trimming took 0 bases from V and 0 from J, leaving 10 bases between them. The CDR3 has 15 amino acids. Germline assignment: CDR1 SGDLS and CDR2 YYNGEE. The CDR3 coding sequence is TGTGCCAGCAGCGTAGGGGGACTCCGCTCCTACGAGCAGTACTTC. It specifies CASSVGGLRSYEQYF.

This chain uses TRBV7-2 with TRBJ1-3, with D uncertain. Germline CDR1 is SGHTA and CDR2 is FQGNSA. The CDR3 has 13 residues. V lost 5 bases, J lost 3 bases, and 8 bases lay in between. The CDR3 sequence: CASSPGGGNTIYF. The CDR3 nucleotides read TGTGCCAGCAGCCCAGGAGGTGGAAACACCATATATTTT.

The chain employs TRBV5-6 and TRBJ1-2; possibly TRBD1 for D (6 bases). Germline V gene sequence: CDR1 SGHDT, CDR2 YYEEEE. The V gene lost 3 bases and the J gene lost 14 bases, with 20 bases spanning the gap. The CDR3 covers 13 residues. CDR3 sequence (DNA): TGTGCCAGCAGCTCTGCTACAGGGATCCCCTGGACCTTC. This encodes CASSSATGIPWTF.

This clone appeared a few times. CDR3 nucleotide sequence: TGTGCCAGCAGTTCGCCGGGGAGCACTGAAGCTTTCTTT. Translation gives CASSSPGSTEAFF. This chain joins TRBV27 and TRBJ1-1; D is undetermined. V was shortened by 4 bases and J by 4 bases, with 10 bases between the two germline ends. Germline V gene data show CDR1 as MNHEY and CDR2 as SMNVEV (reference sequence). The CDR3 spans 13 residues.

The rearrangement uses TRBV7-9 and TRBJ1-1, with TRBD1 matching over 7 bases. V lost 5 bases to trimming and J lost 0 bases; unmatched junction nucleotides: 9. CDR1 SEHNR and CDR2 FQNEAQ come from the germline V gene (reference sequence). The CDR3 has 16 amino acids. The CDR3 is CASSLRTGHMNTEAFF. The DNA for the CDR3 is TGTGCCAGCAGCCTCCGGACAGGACACATGAACACTGAAGCTTTCTTT.

The chain links TRBV5-1 to TRBJ1-1; tentatively, D is TRBD1 (5 bases). V lost 0 bases to trimming and J lost 1 base, with 10 bases between them. The germline CDR1 and CDR2 sequences are SGHRS and YFSETQ. This CDR3 is built from 15 residues. CDR3 region: CASSLEGVGNTEAFF. The CDR3 DNA follows: TGCGCCAGCAGCTTGGAAGGGGTAGGGAACACTGAAGCTTTCTTT.

This CDR3 reads CASSFGTAVDTIYF. CDR3 bases: TGTGCCAGCAGCTTTGGGACAGCGGTAGACACCATATATTTT. This chain joins TRBV7-2 and TRBJ1-3; 7 bases map to TRBD1. V lost 3 bases to trimming and J lost 8 bases; unmatched junction nucleotides: 7. The germline V gene has CDR1 SGHTA and CDR2 FQGNSA. The CDR3 has 14 residues.

CDR3 nucleotide sequence: TGTGCCAGCTCACCGATGGGACAGGGGACGAACACTGAAGCTTTCTTT. Its protein product is CASSPMGQGTNTEAFF. The rearrangement uses TRBV18 and TRBJ1-1, with 10 bases identical to TRBD1. The trim removed 3 bases at V and 1 base at J, leaving 5 bases unmatched. From germline, CDR1 is KGHSH and CDR2 LQKENI. CDR3 length: 16 amino acids.